These 20 T cell receptor beta chains were sequenced from one sample in a study of cytomegalovirus exposure and HLA in healthy donors. The study ran its PCR with 60 Vbeta and 13 Jbeta primers. Profiling relied on immunoSEQ multiplex PCR, and the TCRdb table lists in-frame clones only, not all of them. Recorded for this sample: 120,000 to 150,000 clones. Material for sequencing was PBMCs. These receptors originate from a woman aged 50 to 65 in good health and CMV-seronegative.

The chain joins TRBV30 to TRBJ1-1, with a possible D match to TRBD1 (5 bases). The V gene's germline CDR1 is GTSNPN and CDR2 SVGIG (reference sequence). Trimming left V 2 bases short and J 1 base short, with 11 bases between. The CDR3 loop spans 14 amino acids. CDR3 sequence (DNA): TGTGCCTGGAGTTGGCAGGGTCCGAACACTGAAGCTTTCTTT. This translates into CAWSWQGPNTEAFF.

The J gene is TRBJ1-1, the V gene TRBV29-1; a weak D match, TRBD1 (5 bases). CDR1 and CDR2 (germline): SQVTM, ANQGSEA. The CDR3 runs 13 residues. Trimming removed 6 bases from V and 0 bases from J, with 11 bases in between. The CDR3 region has the DNA TGCAGCGTCGCAACCAGGGTGAACACTGAAGCTTTCTTT. Protein: CSVATRVNTEAFF.

The chain's CDR3 is CASSPGGGSVTWQYF. CDR3 nucleotide sequence: TGTGCCAGCAGCCCAGGCGGCGGGAGCGTAACGTGGCAGTACTTC. This chain links TRBV4-2 with TRBJ2-7; 7 bases agree with TRBD2. Trimming cost V 4 bases and J 9 bases; bases outside gene matches: 15. The CDR3 totals 15 residues. In germline, CDR1 is LGHNA, CDR2 YNFKEQ.

This sequence joins TRBV5-4 and TRBJ2-3, with D possibly TRBD2 on 5 matching bases. Per the germline V gene, CDR1 is SGHNT and CDR2 is YYREEE (reference sequence). There are 14 residues in the CDR3. Trimming removed 1 base at V and 4 bases at J, with 10 bases between. The CDR3 reads CASSLRQEADTQYF. CDR3 nucleotide sequence: TGTGCCAGCAGCTTGAGGCAGGAGGCAGATACGCAGTATTTT.

This chain joins TRBV4-3 and TRBJ2-7; 7 bases map to TRBD1. Germline-derived CDR1 and CDR2 are LGHNA and YSLEER. There are 13 residues in the CDR3. Germline trimming cut 1 base from V and 9 bases from J; bases unmatched to any gene: 6. The CDR3 DNA follows: TGCGCCAGCAGCCAAGCCGGAACAGGGGTGCAGTACTTC. Translation: CASSQAGTGVQYF.

The chain combines TRBV4-2 with TRBJ2-3, with D unclear. The V gene's germline CDR1 is LGHNA and CDR2 YNFKEQ. Trimming left V 4 bases short and J 0 bases short, with 14 bases between. The CDR3 length is 16 residues. CDR3 sequence reads: CASSPEPTTSTDTQYF. CDR3 nucleotides: TGTGCCAGCAGCCCCGAACCTACCACTAGCACAGATACGCAGTATTTT.

The chain carries TRBV5-1 and TRBJ2-2; the D is unclear. Trimming cost V 0 bases and J 1 base, with 7 bases left between them. The germline V gene has CDR1 SGHRS and CDR2 YFSETQ. The CDR3 sequence is 15 residues long. The CDR3 sequence is CASSLVTRNTGELFF. In DNA form, the CDR3 reads TGCGCCAGCAGCTTGGTCACCAGGAACACCGGGGAGCTGTTTTTT.

This sequence joins TRBV19 and TRBJ1-2, with D possibly TRBD1 on 6 matching bases. V dropped 8 bases and J dropped 2 bases, with 18 bases sitting between them. The CDR3 contains 15 residues. The germline CDR1 and CDR2 sequences are LNHDA and SQIVND (reference sequence). The CDR3 coding sequence is TGTGCCAGTGTCGCCAGGGGATCTGAGAACTATGGCTACACCTTC. Its translation: CASVARGSENYGYTF.

This sequence joins TRBV7-3 and TRBJ2-5, with 7 bases aligning to TRBD2. CDR1 and CDR2 (germline): SGHTA, FQGTGA. Trimming took 5 bases from V and 3 from J; bases not matched to a gene: 3. The CDR3 covers 13 residues. The CDR3 sequence is CASSPRGEETQYF. In DNA, the CDR3 is TGTGCCAGCAGCCCTCGGGGGGAAGAGACCCAGTACTTC.

The chain links TRBV2 to TRBJ2-5; 9 bases line up with TRBD2. V shed 7 bases, J shed 2 bases, and the junction held 11 bases outside the gene matches. CDR1 SNHLY and CDR2 FYNNEI come from the germline V gene. This CDR3 has 16 amino acids. The CDR3 reads CASMKGLADIQETQYF. The CDR3 nucleotides read TGTGCCAGCATGAAGGGACTAGCCGATATTCAAGAGACCCAGTACTTC.

The chain links TRBV7-3 to TRBJ2-3, with 11 bases lining up with TRBD2. V lost 5 bases, J lost 4 bases, and 5 bases stayed unmatched. The CDR3 sequence is 15 residues long. The germline gives CDR1 SGHTA, CDR2 FQGTGA. The CDR3 nucleotides read TGTGCCAGCAGCCGACTAGCGGGGTCTGCAGATACGCAGTATTTT. It translates to CASSRLAGSADTQYF. Together with reference TRBV7-3 and TRBJ2-3, the CDR3 gives the full variable domain: GAGVSQTPSNKVTEKGKYVELRCDPISGHTALYWYRQSLGQGPEFLIYFQGTGAADDSGLPNDRFFAVRPEGSVSTLKIQRTERGDSAVYLCASSRLAGSADTQYFGPGTRLTVL.

This rearrangement joins TRBV5-6 to TRBJ1-2; D possibly corresponds to TRBD1 (6 bases). The V end lost 5 bases, the J end lost 5 bases, and 16 bases lay between the germline ends. There are 14 residues in the CDR3. Germline lookup yields CDR1 SGHDT and CDR2 YYEEEE. The CDR3 coding sequence is TGTGCCAGCAGAAAACAGGGAGTTGTGTATGGCTACACCTTC. Translated, it gives CASRKQGVVYGYTF.

The V and J genes are TRBV4-2 and TRBJ2-1; weak D call: TRBD2 (6 bases). CDR3 length equals 15 residues. Trimming cost V 1 base and J 5 bases, with 12 bases left between them. In germline, CDR1 is LGHNA, CDR2 YNFKEQ. CDR3: CASSQGTAGDNEQFF. The CDR3 DNA follows: TGTGCCAGCAGCCAAGGAACAGCGGGCGACAATGAGCAGTTCTTC.

The gene calls are TRBV11-2 and TRBJ2-7, with 8 bases aligning to TRBD2. There are 13 residues in the CDR3. Germline trimming cut 4 bases from V and 5 bases from J; bases unmatched to any gene: 4. CDR1 and CDR2 (germline): SGHAT, FQNNGV. The CDR3 bases are TGTGCCAGCAGCTCGGGACTAGGTGACGAGCAGTACTTC. This translates into CASSSGLGDEQYF. Full variable domain (rest looked up from reference TRBV11-2 and TRBJ2-7): EAGVAQSPRYKIIEKRQSVAFWCNPISGHATLYWYQQILGQGPKLLIQFQNNGVVDDSQLPKDRFSAERLKGVDSTLKIQPAKLEDSAVYLCASSSGLGDEQYFGPGTRLTVT.

The chain links TRBV10-3 to TRBJ2-1, with 8 bases lining up with TRBD2. This CDR3 comprises 16 residues. After removal of 0 bases from V and 5 bases from J, the junction contained 6 bases not matched to a gene. Per the germline V gene, CDR1 is ENHRY and CDR2 is SYGVKD. The CDR3: CAISESNSGRHNEQFF. The CDR3 coding sequence is TGTGCCATCAGTGAGTCCAACAGCGGGAGACACAATGAGCAGTTCTTC.

The chain joins TRBV7-9 to TRBJ2-7; D may be TRBD2 (5 bases). V gave up 2 bases and J gave up 3 bases, with 5 bases separating them. Looked up from germline, CDR1 is SEHNR and CDR2 is FQNEAQ (reference sequence). The CDR3 has 12 residues. The CDR3 sequence is CASSLTSYEQYF. The CDR3 DNA sequence: TGTGCCAGCAGCTTAACTAGCTACGAGCAGTACTTC.

The genes are TRBV5-1 and TRBJ1-1; 9 nucleotides line up with TRBD1. This CDR3 is built from 14 residues. The germline CDR1 and CDR2 sequences are SGHRS and YFSETQ. V lost 4 bases to trimming and J lost 4 bases; unmatched junction nucleotides: 5. The CDR3 DNA reads TGCGCCAGCAGCCCGGGACAGGGAGGCACTGAAGCTTTCTTT. This codes for CASSPGQGGTEAFF.

This rearrangement joins TRBV7-9 to TRBJ2-1, with 12 bases lining up with TRBD2. The junction had 7 bases not matched to a gene; V was cut back by 2 bases and J by 8 bases. Germline loops: CDR1 SEHNR, CDR2 FQNEAQ (reference sequence). The CDR3 runs to 16 residues. The CDR3 protein is CASSLLRLAGEDEQFF. CDR3 nucleotide sequence: TGTGCCAGCAGCTTACTTCGACTAGCGGGAGAAGATGAGCAGTTCTTC.

The gene calls are TRBV28 and TRBJ2-7, with a tentative D call TRBD1 (6 bases). The CDR3 length is 14 residues. Germline V gene lookup returns CDR1 MDHEN and CDR2 SYDVKM. The ends were cut back, 8 bases at V and 2 bases at J, with 16 bases in the middle. CDR3 in DNA: TGTGCCAGCCTCCAAGGGACACTTGCCTACGAGCAGTACTTC. As protein: CASLQGTLAYEQYF.

The rearrangement links TRBV5-1 to TRBJ1-2; the match to TRBD1 covers 9 bases. Germline V gene lookup returns CDR1 SGHRS and CDR2 YFSETQ. V lost 7 bases and J lost 4; bases outside the gene matches: 11. The length of the CDR3 is 15 residues. The CDR3 region has the DNA TGCGCCAGCCGGGGGACCGGGACAGGGTCCTATGGCTACACCTTC. The encoded protein is CASRGTGTGSYGYTF.